This TCR beta chain comes out of a study of identical twins (dated by TCRdb to about 2016). Regarding the research as a whole: To test whether fetal clonotypes persist, the study used deep sequencing on TCR alpha and beta repertoires from monozygotic twins, unrelated adults of various ages, and cord blood. To rule out contamination, replicate twin experiments were performed at different times with different library preparation protocols.

Results the study describes overall, beyond this receptor: Because the same donors could not be followed over many years, the conclusions depended on cross-sectional statistical analysis. Excess twin sharing in beta out-of-frame sequences was weaker because fewer shared sequences lowered the signal-to-noise ratio. Recombination models systematically underestimated out-of-frame TCR alpha sharing in monozygotic twins but agreed with sharing between unrelated individuals. Out-of-frame TCR alpha sequences shared between twins showed an excess of low generation-probability sequences compared with coincidental sharing between unrelated individuals. Zero-insertion analyses could be partly confounded by invariant T cells such as MAIT and iNKT, although diverse VJ usage argued against such confounding for most clonotypes. Fewer insertions were carried by abundant cord blood beta clonotypes; a weaker similar trend was observed in young adult naive repertoires, while no such trend was observed in memory repertoires.

Every donor was a healthy Caucasian. The twin cohort comprised three pairs of female monozygotic twins, all aged roughly 18 to 30 years. Positive isolation kits from Invitrogen were used to isolate CD4+ and CD8+ T cell populations. Clipping removes 3 bases from V and 14 bases from J, with 12 as the unmatched junction base count. The germline V gene (reference sequence) gives CDR1 as DFQATT and CDR2 as SNEGSKA. Measured from the cysteine to the phenylalanine, the CDR3 is 13 residues long. Solely the CDR3 DNA is kept, with 39 bases framed from the first base. On this clonotype itself: Its antigen is still unknown. No per-base quality is available; no much larger clone lies one base away.

Preparation of the library involved 5' RACE. Sequenced on an Illumina HiSeq 2000. A universal primer binding site was introduced by template switching, and a unique molecular identifier was present in the final cDNA, enabling accurate counting of TCR cDNA molecules. Specific primers in the conserved constant-segment region were used to synthesize first-strand cDNA for the TCR alpha and beta chains. To control for contamination, every cDNA library was double barcoded, receiving both a SMART-Mk sample barcode and Illumina barcodes. TruSeq adapter sequences, together with Illumina sample barcodes, were added in two successive PCR steps. TCR alpha and beta cDNA libraries were sequenced on the Illumina HiSeq platform with custom primers. Per the original workflow: Unique molecular identifiers were extracted from raw reads with MiGEC, and CDR3 positions were determined with MiXCR. For each individual, recombination models were inferred using an EM algorithm with the repgenHMM and IGoR tools. The tcR package in R was used for shared clonotype analysis, with sharing normalized by the product of cloneset sizes. To study raw recombination without the effects of thymic and clonal selection, out-of-frame nonproductive sequences were analyzed. Using fastp at Q25 and MiXCR, TCRdb reprocessed the public reads and kept productive beta chains. CDR3 protein duplicates are merged, each entry listing the most common genes and DNA. TCRdb's processing, not the authors', yielded these V and J calls. A total of around 490,000 distinct CDR3 sequences appear in this sample, 12% to 15% of them only once. The ten largest clones capture roughly 0.43% of the sample.

These data were also filed under a second study, of yellow fever vaccine responses in identical twins. As the second study states: The T cell response to vaccination in identical twins was reported by the authors to appear partly convergent and partly personalized. In identical twins, the study followed T cell clones that responded to the vaccine with precision.

Material for sequencing was CD4+ T cells sorted from blood. Recombination connected TRBV20-1 to TRBJ2-1; 8 of the junction bases match TRBD2. This TCR was recovered from a woman younger than 35 in good health. The DNA is as follows: TGCAGTGCTAGTACTTATATCGGGGGGGCAAAGTTCTTC. This encodes CSASTYIGGAKFF.